This TCR beta chain was recorded in a study of cytomegalovirus exposure and HLA in healthy donors. Study-level information: Earlier work reported about 110 million unique TCR beta sequences from 180 million or so T cells.

A remark on this clone: As yet, its antigen is unknown.

With 60 Vbeta and 13 Jbeta primers, the PCR was carried out. Clones were read by immunoSEQ multiplex PCR, and TCRdb kept only the in-frame ones, dropping some. In the table there are about 140,000 clones, around 80% of which are singletons. This CDR3 contains 14 residues. Germline V gene lookup returns CDR1 SQVTM and CDR2 ANQGSEA. The V and J ends lost 7 bases and 7 bases respectively, with 20 bases between them. Study-level findings and limits: A later analysis showed that HLA-associated TCR beta chains had undergone more clonal expansion than equally common others. Across donors, most TCRs were seen rarely, yet some public ones were widespread. In an earlier analysis, in fewer than 700 donors, most V segments appeared productive either ~90% or ~30% of the time.

This sequence originates from a man aged 30 to 39 in good health and CMV-seropositive. The rearrangement uses TRBV29-1 and TRBJ2-1; D possibly corresponds to TRBD1 (7 bases). Sequenced material: PBMCs. This CDR3 is CSGISGSGGNEQFF. CDR3 DNA sequence: TGCAGCGGGATTTCAGGGTCAGGGGGGAATGAGCAGTTCTTC.